These 11 T cell receptor beta chains were sequenced from one sample in a study of shared clonotypes between healthy human individuals. Positive CCR7 selection of CD45RO-negative cells yielded the naive CD8 cells, and terminally differentiated effector memory CD45RA+ cells were excluded. Clones were sequenced by immunoSEQ multiplex PCR, and TCRdb holds only the in-frame ones, with some missing. Of millions of clones detected, about 95% appear once; the ten largest clones hold more than 0.95%. Sequenced material: naive CD8+ T cells sorted from blood. These receptors came from a man in his late teens or twenties in good health.

This chain uses TRBV5-1 with TRBJ2-3; 7 bases fit TRBD1. With 1 base clipped from V and 6 bases from J, the junction kept 8 bases outside the gene matches. CDR3 length: 15 amino acids. The germline CDR1 and CDR2 sequences are SGHRS and YFSETQ. The CDR3 DNA reads TGCGCCAGCAGCTTGACCTCCGACAGGGTGGATACGCAGTATTTT. This translates into CASSLTSDRVDTQYF.

J is TRBJ2-7 and V is TRBV27; unclear D gene. The V gene lost 6 bases and the J gene lost 2 bases, with 8 bases spanning the gap. The CDR3 has 12 residues. Germline V gives CDR1 MNHEY, CDR2 SMNVEV (reference sequence). The CDR3 DNA reads TGTGCCAGCAGGGGCGGAACCTACGAGCAGTACTTC. It translates to CASRGGTYEQYF.

The chain employs TRBV27 and TRBJ1-1; TRBD1 agrees at 12 bases. Per the germline V gene, CDR1 is MNHEY and CDR2 is SMNVEV (reference sequence). This CDR3 is 16 amino acids long. The V segment lost 6 bases and the J segment 1 base; nucleotides outside the gene matches: 6. The DNA of the CDR3 is TGTGCCAGCAGGGGGACAGGGGGCCTAGGGAACACTGAAGCTTTCTTT. Residues: CASRGTGGLGNTEAFF.

On this clone: In the same sample, other DNA sequences code for this CDR3. V gene TRBV29-1 combines with J gene TRBJ2-7; 9 bases are shared with TRBD2. The CDR3 length is 14 residues. V lost 1 base and J lost 4; bases outside the gene matches: 5. The V gene's germline CDR1 is SQVTM and CDR2 ANQGSEA. This CDR3 is CSVEGASGTYEQYF. Written as DNA, the CDR3 is TGCAGCGTTGAAGGGGCTAGCGGGACGTACGAGCAGTACTTC.

The chain is built from TRBV28 and TRBJ1-5, with TRBD1 identical over 7 bases. With V trimmed by 7 bases and J by 7 bases, 10 bases remained unmatched. The CDR3 runs 14 residues. The germline CDR1 and CDR2 sequences are MDHEN and SYDVKM. DNA of the CDR3: TGTGCCAGCACCCCAGGGGGGTCAGGGCAGCCCCAGCATTTT. Translation gives CASTPGGSGQPQHF.

The chain carries TRBV6-5 and TRBJ2-2; D gene uncertain. CDR3 length: 15 residues. Germline V gene lookup returns CDR1 MNHEY and CDR2 SVGAGI. Trimming left V 5 bases short and J 6 bases short, with 16 bases between. CDR3 DNA: TGTGCCAGCAGTCCCTCTGACCGAAGGGCCGGGGAGCTGTTTTTT. Encoded protein: CASSPSDRRAGELFF.

On this clone: At the DNA level, this CDR3 is encoded by other sequences in the same sample as well. The chain couples TRBV2 to TRBJ1-5; D ambiguous. V dropped 3 bases and J dropped 1 base, with 4 bases sitting between them. This CDR3 comprises 13 residues. CDR1 SNHLY and CDR2 FYNNEI come from the germline V gene. The CDR3 DNA is TGTGCCAGCAGTGATTACAGCAATCAGCCCCAGCATTTT. Its protein product is CASSDYSNQPQHF.

This clone has just one count. The chain is built from TRBV2 and TRBJ2-4; perhaps TRBD2 as D (7 bases). CDR1 and CDR2 from the germline V gene are SNHLY and FYNNEI. Trimming cost V 3 bases and J 0 bases, with 12 bases left between them. The CDR3 has 16 amino acids. The CDR3 nucleotides read TGTGCCAGCAGTGAGGGGGGGGCATTAGCCAAAAACATTCAGTACTTC. This codes for CASSEGGALAKNIQYF.

The chain recombines TRBV29-1 with TRBJ2-7; a weak D match, TRBD2 (5 bases). The germline CDR1 and CDR2 sequences are SQVTM and ANQGSEA. The CDR3 is 14 residues long. The V gene lost 5 bases and the J gene lost 4 bases, with 18 bases spanning the gap. CDR3 in amino acids: CSVLFMDGKYEQYF. CDR3 DNA sequence: TGCAGCGTTTTATTTATGGACGGGAAGTACGAGCAGTACTTC.

This chain uses TRBV7-2 with TRBJ2-7, with no clear D. There are 13 residues in the CDR3. Trimming stripped 2 bases from V and 5 bases from J, with 10 bases between. Germline V gene lookup returns CDR1 SGHTA and CDR2 FQGNSA. The CDR3, as DNA: TGTGCCAGCAGCTTATGGGAAGAGGACGAGCAGTACTTC. Protein sequence: CASSLWEEDEQYF.

The genes are TRBV2 and TRBJ2-1; the D gene is possibly TRBD2 (6 bases). The CDR3 contains 17 residues. Germline V gene lookup returns CDR1 SNHLY and CDR2 FYNNEI. V was cut by 3 bases and J by 6 bases, with 21 bases left in between. The CDR3 sequence: CASSDDFAGWNFNEQFF. The CDR3 DNA sequence: TGTGCCAGCAGTGACGATTTTGCGGGATGGAATTTCAATGAGCAGTTCTTC.